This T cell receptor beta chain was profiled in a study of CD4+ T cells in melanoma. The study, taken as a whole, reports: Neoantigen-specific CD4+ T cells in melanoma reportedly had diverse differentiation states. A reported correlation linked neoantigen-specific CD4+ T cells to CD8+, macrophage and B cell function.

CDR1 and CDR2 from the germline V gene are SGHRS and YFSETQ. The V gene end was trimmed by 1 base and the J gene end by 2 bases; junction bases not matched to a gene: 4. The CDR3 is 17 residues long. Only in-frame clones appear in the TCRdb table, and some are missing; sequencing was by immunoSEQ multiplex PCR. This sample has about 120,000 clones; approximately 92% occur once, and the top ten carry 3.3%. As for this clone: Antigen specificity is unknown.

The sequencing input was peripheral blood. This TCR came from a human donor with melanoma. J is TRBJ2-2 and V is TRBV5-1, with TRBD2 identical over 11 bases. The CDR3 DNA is TGCGCCAGCAGCTTGACTAGCGGGGGCCATAACACCGGGGAGCTGTTTTTT. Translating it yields CASSLTSGGHNTGELFF.